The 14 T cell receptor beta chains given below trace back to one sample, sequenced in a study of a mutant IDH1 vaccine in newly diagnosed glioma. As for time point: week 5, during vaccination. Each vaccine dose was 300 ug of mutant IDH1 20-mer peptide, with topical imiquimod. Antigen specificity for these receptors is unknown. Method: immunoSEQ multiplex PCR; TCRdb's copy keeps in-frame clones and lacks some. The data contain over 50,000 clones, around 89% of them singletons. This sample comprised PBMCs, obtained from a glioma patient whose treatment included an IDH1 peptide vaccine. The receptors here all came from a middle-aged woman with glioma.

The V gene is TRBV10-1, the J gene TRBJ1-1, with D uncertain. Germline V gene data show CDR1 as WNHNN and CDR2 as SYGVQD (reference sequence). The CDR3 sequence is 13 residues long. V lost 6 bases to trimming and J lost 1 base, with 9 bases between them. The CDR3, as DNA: TGCGCCAGCAGGCTTGCGAAGAACACTGAAGCTTTCTTT. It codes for CASRLAKNTEAFF.

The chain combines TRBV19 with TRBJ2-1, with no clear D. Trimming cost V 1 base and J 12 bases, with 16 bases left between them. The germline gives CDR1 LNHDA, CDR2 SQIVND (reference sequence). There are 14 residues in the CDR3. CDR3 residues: CASSIGPFPWGQFF. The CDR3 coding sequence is TGTGCCAGTAGTATAGGCCCATTTCCTTGGGGGCAGTTCTTC.

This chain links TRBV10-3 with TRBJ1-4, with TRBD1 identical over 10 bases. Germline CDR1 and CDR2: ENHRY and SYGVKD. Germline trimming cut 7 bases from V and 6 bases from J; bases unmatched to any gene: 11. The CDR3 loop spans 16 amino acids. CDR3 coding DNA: TGTGCCATCAATTCCGGGACAGGGGCCCGGGATGAAAAACTGTTTTTT. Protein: CAINSGTGARDEKLFF.

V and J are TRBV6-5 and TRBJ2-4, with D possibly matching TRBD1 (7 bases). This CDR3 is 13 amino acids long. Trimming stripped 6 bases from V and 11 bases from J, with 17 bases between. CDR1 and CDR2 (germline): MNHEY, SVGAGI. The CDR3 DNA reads TGTGCCAGCAGCCCCTTACAGGGGAGGCTTCAGTACTTC. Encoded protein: CASSPLQGRLQYF.

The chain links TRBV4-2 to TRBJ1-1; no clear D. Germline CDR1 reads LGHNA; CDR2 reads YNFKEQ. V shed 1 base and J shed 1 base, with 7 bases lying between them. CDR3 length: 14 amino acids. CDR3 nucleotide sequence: TGTGCCAGCAGCCAAGTAAACCAGAACACTGAAGCTTTCTTT. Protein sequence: CASSQVNQNTEAFF.

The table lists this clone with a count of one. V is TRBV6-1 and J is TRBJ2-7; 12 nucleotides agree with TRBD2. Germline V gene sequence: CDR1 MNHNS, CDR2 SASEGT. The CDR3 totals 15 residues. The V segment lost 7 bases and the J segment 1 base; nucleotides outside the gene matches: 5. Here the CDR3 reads CASTFGLAGSYEQYF. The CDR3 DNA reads TGTGCCAGCACCTTCGGACTAGCGGGATCCTACGAGCAGTACTTC.

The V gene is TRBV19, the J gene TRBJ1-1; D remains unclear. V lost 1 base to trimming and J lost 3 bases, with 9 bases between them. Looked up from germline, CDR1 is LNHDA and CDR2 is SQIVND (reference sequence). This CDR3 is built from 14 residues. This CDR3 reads CASSIGGYDTEAFF. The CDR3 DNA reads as TGTGCCAGTAGTATAGGCGGGTATGACACTGAAGCTTTCTTT.

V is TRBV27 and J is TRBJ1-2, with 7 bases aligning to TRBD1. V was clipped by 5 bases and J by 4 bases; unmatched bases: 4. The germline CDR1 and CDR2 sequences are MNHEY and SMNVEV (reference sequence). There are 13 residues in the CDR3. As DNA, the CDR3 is TGTGCCAGCAGTCTGACAGGGCTCTATGGCTACACCTTC. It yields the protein CASSLTGLYGYTF.

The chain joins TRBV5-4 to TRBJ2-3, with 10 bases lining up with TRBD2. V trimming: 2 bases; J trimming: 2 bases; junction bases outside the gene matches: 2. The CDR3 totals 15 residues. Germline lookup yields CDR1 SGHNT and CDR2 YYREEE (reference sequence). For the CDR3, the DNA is TGTGCCAGCAGCTTACTAGCGGGAAACACAGATACGCAGTATTTT. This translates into CASSLLAGNTDTQYF.

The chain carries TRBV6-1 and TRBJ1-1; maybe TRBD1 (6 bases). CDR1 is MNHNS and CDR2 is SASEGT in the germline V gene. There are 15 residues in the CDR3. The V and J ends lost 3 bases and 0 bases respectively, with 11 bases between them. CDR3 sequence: CASSDWGQMNTEAFF. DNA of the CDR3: TGTGCCAGCAGTGATTGGGGGCAGATGAACACTGAAGCTTTCTTT.

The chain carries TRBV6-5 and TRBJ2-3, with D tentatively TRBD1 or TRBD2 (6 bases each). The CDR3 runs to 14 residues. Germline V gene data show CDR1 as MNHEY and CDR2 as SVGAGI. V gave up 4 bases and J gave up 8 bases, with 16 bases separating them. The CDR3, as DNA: TGTGCCAGCAGTTGGGGCAGAAAGGGGGGTACGCAGTATTTT. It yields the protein CASSWGRKGGTQYF.

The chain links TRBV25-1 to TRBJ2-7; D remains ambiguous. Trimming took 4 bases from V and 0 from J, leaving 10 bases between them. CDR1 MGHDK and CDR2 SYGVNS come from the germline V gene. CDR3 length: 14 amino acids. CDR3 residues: CASSAPGRSYEQYF. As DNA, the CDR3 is TGTGCCAGCAGTGCCCCGGGCCGCTCCTACGAGCAGTACTTC.

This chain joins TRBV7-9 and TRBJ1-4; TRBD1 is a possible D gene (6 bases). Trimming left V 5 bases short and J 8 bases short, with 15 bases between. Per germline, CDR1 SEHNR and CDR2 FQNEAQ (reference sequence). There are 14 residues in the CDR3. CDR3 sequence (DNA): TGTGCCAGCAGCCGTTCAGGGGTAGGAGAAAAACTGTTTTTT. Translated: CASSRSGVGEKLFF.

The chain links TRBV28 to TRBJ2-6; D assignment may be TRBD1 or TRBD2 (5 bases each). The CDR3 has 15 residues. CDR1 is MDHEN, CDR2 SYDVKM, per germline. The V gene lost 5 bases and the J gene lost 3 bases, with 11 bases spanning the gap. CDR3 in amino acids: CASSTAGSGANVLTF. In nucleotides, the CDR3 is TGTGCCAGCAGTACGGCAGGGAGTGGGGCCAACGTCCTGACTTTC.